Each of the 22 T cell receptor beta chains below was sequenced from the same sample in a study of beta chain features in type 1 diabetes. Study-wide findings and caveats: In every one of the four CD4+ subsets, TCRB CDR3s were moderately but significantly shorter in Type 1 diabetes patients.

No antigen is known for these receptors. Every bit of the isolated RNA underwent reverse transcription, so sequencing read expressed TCRB transcripts. Data came from immunoSEQ multiplex PCR; TCRdb stores just in-frame clones and leaves some out. The table has under 850,000 clones, 13% seen once. The sequencing sample was made of naive CD4+ T cells from blood. Source of these receptors: a man in his late teens or twenties with type 1 diabetes.

A remark on this clone: The same CDR3 also results from other DNA sequences found in this sample. The V call is TRBV29-1, the J call TRBJ2-3; D call uncertain. The germline V and J ends were trimmed by 4 bases and 3 bases, with 14 bases remaining between them. The CDR3 is 14 amino acids. CDR1 and CDR2 (germline): SQVTM, ANQGSEA. The DNA of the CDR3 is TGCAGCGTTGTACTCACCCCTAGTACAGATACGCAGTATTTT. Protein: CSVVLTPSTDTQYF.

This clone was seen a handful of times. The rearrangement links TRBV6-5 to TRBJ2-1; D might be TRBD1 (5 bases). V gave up 10 bases and J gave up 0 bases, with 16 bases separating them. This CDR3 spans 15 amino acids. In germline, CDR1 is MNHEY, CDR2 SVGAGI. CDR3 region: CATAPDIYSYNEQFF. The CDR3 DNA follows: TGTGCCACTGCCCCGGACATTTACTCCTACAATGAGCAGTTCTTC.

The sample holds a few counts of this clone. Other DNA sequences in this specimen translate into the identical CDR3. The J gene is TRBJ2-7, the V gene TRBV5-1; a possible D gene is TRBD1 (6 bases). CDR3 size: 13 residues. CDR1 is SGHRS, CDR2 YFSETQ, per germline. The ends were cut back, 0 bases at V and 4 bases at J, with 8 bases in the middle. CDR3 DNA: TGCGCCAGCAGCTTGGGACAGGTTTACGAGCAGTACTTC. The encoded protein is CASSLGQVYEQYF.

The genes are TRBV11-2 and TRBJ2-3; D ambiguous. Trimming stripped 2 bases from V and 0 bases from J, with 6 bases between. Germline V gives CDR1 SGHAT, CDR2 FQNNGV. The CDR3 runs to 14 residues. CDR3 nucleotide sequence: TGTGCCAGCAGCTTACGGTATAGCACAGATACGCAGTATTTT. It is translated as CASSLRYSTDTQYF.

This clone has just a few counts. The CDR3 is CASSADRGVAFF. As DNA, the CDR3 is TGTGCCAGCAGTGCAGACAGGGGGGTCGCTTTCTTT. V is TRBV6-1 and J is TRBJ1-1, with TRBD1 matching 9 bases. The ends lost 4 bases at V and 11 bases at J; junction bases unmatched: 5. Germline CDR1 is MNHNS and CDR2 is SASEGT. The CDR3 is made up of 12 amino acids.

The sample holds a few counts of this clone. The chain is built from TRBV6-5 and TRBJ2-1, with no clear D. Germline V gives CDR1 MNHEY, CDR2 SVGAGI. The CDR3 is made up of 13 amino acids. The V and J ends lost 2 bases and 7 bases respectively, with 9 bases between them. The CDR3 reads CASSYRGWNEQFF. The CDR3 DNA sequence: TGTGCCAGCAGTTACCGTGGTTGGAATGAGCAGTTCTTC.

The chain recombines TRBV28 with TRBJ1-3; perhaps TRBD1 as D (6 bases). V was trimmed by 5 bases and J by 1 base, leaving 9 bases between them. Germline loops: CDR1 MDHEN, CDR2 SYDVKM. The CDR3 totals 14 residues. CDR3 sequence: CASSRDRSGNTIYF. The CDR3 DNA sequence: TGTGCCAGCAGTCGCGACAGGTCTGGAAACACCATATATTTT.

V is TRBV4-2 and J is TRBJ1-2; no firm D call. Germline-derived CDR1 and CDR2 are LGHNA and YNFKEQ. CDR3 length equals 15 residues. V lost 4 bases, J lost 0 bases, and 12 bases lay in between. The CDR3 DNA is TGTGCCAGCAGCCCCGGGGAGGCCACTAACTATGGCTACACCTTC. Protein sequence: CASSPGEATNYGYTF.

This clone is a singleton in its sample. The chain uses TRBV28 and TRBJ2-3, with TRBD2 as a possible D gene (6 bases). CDR1 is MDHEN, CDR2 SYDVKM, per germline. Deletions cut 8 bases from V and 2 bases from J, with 14 bases between. This CDR3 comprises 14 residues. The CDR3 DNA is TGTGCCAGCTTGCTAGCGCCCGACACAGATACGCAGTATTTT. Encoded protein: CASLLAPDTDTQYF.

The chain links TRBV2 to TRBJ1-4; D call uncertain. The CDR3 consists of 11 residues. V lost 3 bases and J lost 8, with 4 bases in between. From germline, CDR1 is SNHLY and CDR2 FYNNEI. The CDR3 DNA reads as TGTGCCAGCAGTGACGGCGAAAAACTGTTTTTT. Translating gives CASSDGEKLFF.

This chain links TRBV18 with TRBJ2-5; D is unclear. CDR3 length: 13 amino acids. Trimming removed 0 bases at V and 7 bases at J, with 9 bases between. CDR1 KGHSH and CDR2 LQKENI come from the germline V gene. In DNA form, the CDR3 reads TGTGCCAGCTCACCACCTGACGGAGTGACCCAGTACTTC. Its translation is CASSPPDGVTQYF.

Only a few counts were recorded for this clone. V and J are TRBV7-2 and TRBJ2-3; TRBD2 aligns across 8 bases. CDR3 length equals 15 residues. The V gene's germline CDR1 is SGHTA and CDR2 FQGNSA. The J segment lost 8 bases and the V segment lost 8 bases, leaving 15 bases of the junction unmatched. Here the CDR3 DNA reads TGTGCCAGCCGCTGGTCCGGGACTAGTTCGGCTACGCAGTATTTT. As protein: CASRWSGTSSATQYF.

This clone appeared a few times. V is TRBV4-1 and J is TRBJ2-1, with unresolved D. The germline CDR1 and CDR2 sequences are MGHRA and YSYEKL. V was clipped by 1 base and J by 9 bases, with 7 bases between them. CDR3 length: 12 residues. The CDR3 reads CASSQGAGEQFF. The CDR3 coding sequence is TGCGCCAGCAGCCAAGGGGCTGGTGAGCAGTTCTTC.

This clone showed up just a few times. V gene TRBV29-1 combines with J gene TRBJ2-1; 7 nucleotides agree with TRBD1. V dropped 5 bases and J dropped 9; count of bases not matched to a gene: 10. Germline assignment: CDR1 SQVTM and CDR2 ANQGSEA. The CDR3 contains 13 residues. CDR3 nucleotides: TGCAGCGTTTCCGGGACAGTCAGGGGTGAGCAGTTCTTC. Its protein product is CSVSGTVRGEQFF.

The chain couples TRBV2 to TRBJ2-3; 8 nucleotides agree with TRBD1. This CDR3 comprises 13 residues. V was clipped by 4 bases and J by 7 bases; unmatched bases: 4. Germline V gene lookup returns CDR1 SNHLY and CDR2 FYNNEI. The CDR3 nucleotides are TGTGCCAGCAGTGGACAGGGGACGAATACGCAGTATTTT. Translation gives CASSGQGTNTQYF.

The chain has TRBV14 and TRBJ1-1; D is ambiguous. CDR3 size: 12 residues. The ends were cut back, 5 bases at V and 10 bases at J, with 14 bases in the middle. CDR1 is SGHDN and CDR2 is FVKESK in the germline V gene. The CDR3 region is CASSKYPRRAFF. The DNA for the CDR3 is TGTGCCAGCAGCAAATACCCCCGAAGAGCTTTCTTT.

This clone was observed a handful of times. V usage is TRBV4-1 and J usage is TRBJ2-7, with no clear D. The germline V and J ends were trimmed by 0 bases and 2 bases, with 14 bases remaining between them. There are 16 residues in the CDR3. CDR1 MGHRA and CDR2 YSYEKL come from the germline V gene. The CDR3 DNA sequence: TGCGCCAGCAGCCAAGACCAGGTTGGGCCAACCTACGAGCAGTACTTC. This translates into CASSQDQVGPTYEQYF.

J is TRBJ1-2 and V is TRBV25-1; 8 bases are shared with TRBD1. CDR1 and CDR2 from the germline V gene are MGHDK and SYGVNS. The CDR3 sequence is 18 residues long. Germline trimming cut 1 base from V and 5 bases from J; bases unmatched to any gene: 15. Here the CDR3 DNA reads TGTGCCAGCAGTGAATTTTACGGAGCAGGTCAGGGGGCTTATGGCTACACCTTC. Translating it yields CASSEFYGAGQGAYGYTF.

The chain has TRBV30 and TRBJ1-1; D might be TRBD1 (6 bases). V lost 1 base, J lost 4 bases, and 16 bases lay in between. Per germline, CDR1 GTSNPN and CDR2 SVGIG (reference sequence). CDR3 length: 15 residues. The CDR3 bases are TGTGCCTGGAGTGAGGGACACGGTGTAGGCACTGAAGCTTTCTTT. Translated, it gives CAWSEGHGVGTEAFF.

The chain combines TRBV6-6 with TRBJ2-2; D gene ambiguous. The CDR3 runs to 13 residues. The germline gives CDR1 MNHNY, CDR2 SVGAGI (reference sequence). Trimming pared 7 bases from V and 1 base from J, leaving 7 bases between. CDR3 sequence: CASIIENTGELFF. The CDR3 DNA is TGTGCCAGCATCATAGAGAACACCGGGGAGCTGTTTTTT.

This clone came up a few times. The gene calls are TRBV5-1 and TRBJ2-2; no definite D call. This CDR3 spans 11 amino acids. The germline CDR1 and CDR2 sequences are SGHRS and YFSETQ. Trimming removed 0 bases at V and 9 bases at J, with 3 bases between. For the CDR3, the DNA is TGCGCCAGCAGCTTGGTCCGGGAGCTGTTTTTT. This translates into CASSLVRELFF. The complete variable domain, with remaining parts taken from reference TRBV5-1 and TRBJ2-2, reads KAGVTQTPRYLIKTRGQQVTLSCSPISGHRSVSWYQQTPGQGLQFLFEYFSETQRNKGNFPGRFSGRQFSNSRSEMNVSTLELGDSALYLCASSLVRELFFGEGSRLTVL.

V is TRBV27 and J is TRBJ1-2, with D perhaps TRBD1 (5 bases). V lost 0 bases and J lost 4, with 18 bases in between. Germline V gene data show CDR1 as MNHEY and CDR2 as SMNVEV (reference sequence). The CDR3 contains 17 residues. The CDR3 coding sequence is TGTGCCAGCAGTTTATCGACCCAGGGACCCGTCCTCTATGGCTACACCTTC. Translating it yields CASSLSTQGPVLYGYTF.